This T cell receptor beta chain was identified in a study of shared clonotypes between healthy human individuals. Method: immunoSEQ multiplex PCR; TCRdb's copy keeps in-frame clones and lacks some. Of about 960,000 clones in the sample, about 80% were seen once. Germline-derived CDR1 and CDR2 are GTSNPN and SVGIG (reference sequence). The CDR3 length is 16 residues. The ends were cut back, 0 bases at V and 5 bases at J, with 16 bases in the middle. The source material was memory CD4+ T cells sorted from blood. As to subset: CD45RA-negative fraction. This sequence joins TRBV30 and TRBJ2-2; D might be TRBD2 (5 bases). The TCR comes from a man aged 18 to 30 in good health. The CDR3 DNA sequence: TGTGCCTGGAGTGTAGGTTCGGGGTGGGGAACCGGGGAGCTGTTTTTT. Amino acids: CAWSVGSGWGTGELFF.